Listed below are T cell receptor beta chains from one sample, sequenced in a study of OX40 agonist ivuxolimab in advanced cancers. Some clones are missing from TCRdb's copy, which holds only in-frame ones; the method was immunoSEQ multiplex PCR. Of more than 50,000 clones in the sample, 85% to 90% were seen once. The source was CD4+ or CD8+ T cells sorted from blood, collected in a trial of the OX40 agonist ivuxolimab. Every receptor here comes from an adult with an advanced solid tumor such as melanoma, head and neck, liver or kidney cancer. Both conserved end residues are part of each CDR3. Fields, in order: D gene, V gene, J gene, clone size, CDR3 protein, CDR3 DNA. A D gene is named only where the DNA matches it firmly. Some rows mark clone size as missing; the rest say once, few, many or name a class of expanded clone.

d_call: -; v_call: TRBV9; j_call: TRBJ1-4; clone_size: once; cdr3_aa: CASSPISGGFSTGKGEKLFF; cdr3_nt: TGTGCCAGCAGCCCGATTTCGGGGGGCTTCAGCACGGGGAAGGGGGAAAAACTGTTTTTT
d_call: -; v_call: TRBV4-2; j_call: TRBJ2-6; clone_size: once; cdr3_aa: CASSQVAGLSGANVLTF; cdr3_nt: TGTGCCAGCAGCCAAGTGGCAGGCCTCTCTGGGGCCAACGTCCTGACTTTC
d_call: -; v_call: TRBV5-1; j_call: TRBJ1-1; clone_size: -; cdr3_aa: CASSLAQVSGAEAFF; cdr3_nt: TGCGCCAGCAGCTTGGCCCAGGTGTCCGGCGCTGAAGCTTTCTTT
d_call: -; v_call: TRBV27; j_call: TRBJ1-2; clone_size: -; cdr3_aa: CASSLAGAQGYTF; cdr3_nt: TGTGCCAGCAGTTTGGCGGGGGCGCAAGGCTACACCTTC
d_call: TRBD1; v_call: TRBV6-6; j_call: TRBJ2-7; clone_size: -; cdr3_aa: CASSYIDRAEQYF; cdr3_nt: TGTGCCAGCAGTTACATTGACAGGGCCGAGCAGTACTTC
d_call: -; v_call: TRBV7-2; j_call: TRBJ2-1; clone_size: -; cdr3_aa: CASSLVTTLSYNEQFF; cdr3_nt: TGTGCCAGCAGCTTAGTGACTACCCTCTCCTACAATGAGCAGTTCTTC
d_call: -; v_call: TRBV2; j_call: TRBJ1-4; clone_size: once; cdr3_aa: CASSETVLGAGVVGLDEKLFF; cdr3_nt: TGTGCCAGCAGTGAAACAGTTTTGGGCGCAGGGGTTGTTGGGCTTGATGAAAAACTGTTTTTT
d_call: -; v_call: TRBV28; j_call: TRBJ1-3; clone_size: -; cdr3_aa: CASSWGTPSSGNTIYF; cdr3_nt: TGTGCCAGCAGTTGGGGGACACCGAGCTCTGGAAACACCATATATTTT
d_call: TRBD1; v_call: TRBV28; j_call: TRBJ2-5; clone_size: -; cdr3_aa: CASSPHSGTGGQETQYF; cdr3_nt: TGTGCCAGCAGTCCTCATTCAGGGACAGGGGGCCAAGAGACCCAGTACTTC
d_call: TRBD1; v_call: TRBV7-7; j_call: TRBJ2-5; clone_size: -; cdr3_aa: CASSLRQGEETQYF; cdr3_nt: TGTGCTAGCAGCTTACGACAGGGAGAAGAGACCCAGTACTTC
d_call: TRBD1; v_call: TRBV6-5; j_call: TRBJ2-3; clone_size: -; cdr3_aa: CASRRQGARSDTQYF; cdr3_nt: TGTGCCAGCAGGAGACAGGGGGCGAGGTCCGATACGCAGTATTTT
d_call: -; v_call: TRBV28; j_call: TRBJ2-5; clone_size: -; cdr3_aa: CASSSSTAGQETQYF; cdr3_nt: TGTGCCAGCAGTTCATCGACGGCGGGCCAAGAGACCCAGTACTTC
d_call: -; v_call: TRBV6-1; j_call: TRBJ2-7; clone_size: -; cdr3_aa: CASSEHKNYEQYF; cdr3_nt: TGTGCCAGCAGTGAACACAAGAACTACGAGCAGTACTTC
d_call: -; v_call: TRBV9; j_call: TRBJ2-3; clone_size: -; cdr3_aa: CASSAFLGTDTQYF; cdr3_nt: TGTGCCAGCAGTGCCTTCTTAGGCACAGATACGCAGTATTTT
d_call: TRBD1; v_call: TRBV10-1; j_call: TRBJ2-7; clone_size: -; cdr3_aa: CASLAGTGSVTYEQYF; cdr3_nt: TGCGCCAGCTTAGCCGGGACAGGGTCGGTAACCTACGAGCAGTACTTC
d_call: -; v_call: TRBV18; j_call: TRBJ2-7; clone_size: -; cdr3_aa: CASSLNRQDPYEQYF; cdr3_nt: TGTGCCAGCTCACTAAACCGACAGGACCCCTACGAGCAGTACTTC
d_call: TRBD2; v_call: TRBV18; j_call: TRBJ2-7; clone_size: few; cdr3_aa: CASSPGLAEEQYF; cdr3_nt: TGTGCCAGCTCACCGGGACTAGCGGAGGAGCAGTACTTC
d_call: -; v_call: TRBV6-5; j_call: TRBJ1-3; clone_size: -; cdr3_aa: CASSYSGRGRGNTIYF; cdr3_nt: TGTGCCAGCAGTTACTCTGGTAGGGGACGAGGAAACACCATATATTTT
d_call: -; v_call: TRBV2; j_call: TRBJ2-7; clone_size: -; cdr3_aa: CASSEGQYF; cdr3_nt: TGTGCCAGCAGTGAAGGGCAGTACTTC
d_call: -; v_call: TRBV15; j_call: TRBJ2-1; clone_size: -; cdr3_aa: CATSRERGSSYNEQFF; cdr3_nt: TGTGCCACCAGCAGAGAACGGGGGAGCTCCTACAATGAGCAGTTCTTC
d_call: -; v_call: TRBV29-1; j_call: TRBJ1-1; clone_size: -; cdr3_aa: CSVEARAMGAEAFF; cdr3_nt: TGCAGCGTTGAAGCCAGGGCAATGGGGGCTGAAGCTTTCTTT
d_call: -; v_call: TRBV5-1; j_call: TRBJ2-7; clone_size: -; cdr3_aa: CASSPALVVGLYEQYF; cdr3_nt: TGCGCCAGCAGCCCGGCTTTGGTTGTAGGTCTGTACGAGCAGTACTTC
d_call: TRBD1; v_call: TRBV5-1; j_call: TRBJ1-6; clone_size: medium-sized; cdr3_aa: CASSPGQENSPLHF; cdr3_nt: TGCGCCAGCAGCCCGGGACAGGAGAATTCACCCCTCCACTTT
d_call: -; v_call: TRBV5-6; j_call: TRBJ1-1; clone_size: -; cdr3_aa: CASSPGKGIGNTEAFF; cdr3_nt: TGTGCCAGCAGCCCCGGGAAGGGAATCGGGAACACTGAAGCTTTCTTT
d_call: TRBD1; v_call: TRBV6-5; j_call: TRBJ2-1; clone_size: -; cdr3_aa: CASSYSTGAGEQFF; cdr3_nt: TGTGCCAGCAGTTACTCGACAGGGGCGGGTGAGCAGTTCTTC
d_call: TRBD2; v_call: TRBV18; j_call: TRBJ2-7; clone_size: -; cdr3_aa: CASSGLAGDVQYF; cdr3_nt: TGTGCCAGCTCGGGGCTAGCGGGAGACGTGCAGTACTTC
d_call: TRBD1; v_call: TRBV6-5; j_call: TRBJ2-2; clone_size: -; cdr3_aa: CASRAGTGGTGELFF; cdr3_nt: TGTGCCAGCAGAGCCGGGACAGGGGGTACCGGGGAGCTGTTTTTT
d_call: TRBD2; v_call: TRBV19; j_call: TRBJ2-7; clone_size: -; cdr3_aa: CASSIDVASGSRAYEQYF; cdr3_nt: TGTGCCAGTAGTATAGATGTGGCTAGCGGGAGTAGGGCCTACGAGCAGTACTTC
d_call: -; v_call: TRBV18; j_call: TRBJ1-4; clone_size: once; cdr3_aa: CASSPGLGEKEKLFF; cdr3_nt: TGTGCCAGCTCACCGGGGCTTGGAGAGAAGGAAAAACTGTTTTTT
d_call: TRBD2; v_call: TRBV7-6; j_call: TRBJ2-1; clone_size: -; cdr3_aa: CASSLMGLVKNDEQFF; cdr3_nt: TGTGCCAGCAGCTTAATGGGACTAGTCAAGAACGATGAGCAGTTCTTC
d_call: -; v_call: TRBV7-9; j_call: TRBJ2-7; clone_size: -; cdr3_aa: CASSFKGVRSEQYF; cdr3_nt: TGTGCCAGCAGCTTTAAGGGGGTGAGGAGCGAGCAGTACTTC
d_call: -; v_call: TRBV9; j_call: TRBJ1-1; clone_size: -; cdr3_aa: CASSVLTANTEAFF; cdr3_nt: TGTGCCAGCAGCGTACTAACGGCGAACACTGAAGCTTTCTTT
d_call: -; v_call: TRBV7-2; j_call: TRBJ2-4; clone_size: -; cdr3_aa: CASSPGGGSHIQYF; cdr3_nt: TGTGCCAGCAGTCCAGGCGGCGGGTCCCACATTCAGTACTTC
d_call: -; v_call: TRBV30; j_call: TRBJ1-1; clone_size: -; cdr3_aa: CAWSITGSEAFF; cdr3_nt: TGTGCCTGGAGCATCACAGGGTCTGAAGCTTTCTTT
d_call: -; v_call: TRBV11-3; j_call: TRBJ2-1; clone_size: -; cdr3_aa: CASSLVGAGTDQFF; cdr3_nt: TGTGCCAGCAGCTTAGTGGGGGCCGGGACGGATCAGTTCTTC
d_call: -; v_call: TRBV30; j_call: TRBJ1-1; clone_size: few; cdr3_aa: CAWRVPVQQNTEAFF; cdr3_nt: TGTGCCTGGAGGGTGCCGGTGCAGCAAAACACTGAAGCTTTCTTT
d_call: -; v_call: TRBV5-1; j_call: TRBJ1-2; clone_size: -; cdr3_aa: CASSDSNLGYGYTF; cdr3_nt: TGCGCCAGCAGCGACAGCAATTTGGGCTATGGCTACACCTTC
d_call: TRBD1; v_call: TRBV5-5; j_call: TRBJ1-5; clone_size: -; cdr3_aa: CASSSDRGYQPQHF; cdr3_nt: TGTGCCAGCAGCAGCGACAGGGGATATCAGCCCCAGCATTTT
d_call: -; v_call: TRBV19; j_call: TRBJ1-3; clone_size: -; cdr3_aa: CASRDGNRYSGNTIYF; cdr3_nt: TGTGCCAGTAGGGACGGGAACAGGTACTCTGGAAACACCATATATTTT
d_call: -; v_call: TRBV6-1; j_call: TRBJ1-3; clone_size: -; cdr3_aa: CASSGGHLSSGNTIYF; cdr3_nt: TGTGCCAGCAGTGGGGGACACTTGAGCTCTGGAAACACCATATATTTT
d_call: TRBD1; v_call: TRBV7-3; j_call: TRBJ2-6; clone_size: -; cdr3_aa: CASSQGTGGPGANVLTF; cdr3_nt: TGTGCCAGCAGCCAAGGGACAGGGGGCCCTGGGGCCAACGTCCTGACTTTC
d_call: TRBD1; v_call: TRBV5-1; j_call: TRBJ1-1; clone_size: -; cdr3_aa: CASSKGQGYWVAFF; cdr3_nt: TGCGCCAGCAGCAAAGGACAGGGATATTGGGTAGCTTTCTTT
d_call: -; v_call: TRBV6-5; j_call: TRBJ1-2; clone_size: -; cdr3_aa: CASRPGANYGYTF; cdr3_nt: TGTGCCAGCAGACCGGGGGCGAACTATGGCTACACCTTC
d_call: TRBD1; v_call: TRBV7-2; j_call: TRBJ2-1; clone_size: -; cdr3_aa: CASLRTGRANEQFF; cdr3_nt: TGTGCCAGCTTAAGGACAGGCAGGGCCAATGAGCAGTTCTTC
d_call: TRBD2; v_call: TRBV14; j_call: TRBJ2-7; clone_size: few; cdr3_aa: CASSQGGLAGFYEQYF; cdr3_nt: TGTGCCAGCAGCCAAGGGGGACTAGCGGGATTTTACGAGCAGTACTTC
d_call: -; v_call: TRBV12-2; j_call: TRBJ1-6; clone_size: -; cdr3_aa: CASRPHHRDRPGSYNSPLHF; cdr3_nt: TGTGCAAGTCGACCTCACCACAGGGATCGCCCTGGCTCCTATAATTCACCCCTCCACTTT
d_call: TRBD1; v_call: TRBV5-5; j_call: TRBJ2-7; clone_size: -; cdr3_aa: CASLGTGAHEQYF; cdr3_nt: TGTGCCAGCTTAGGGACAGGGGCCCACGAGCAGTACTTC